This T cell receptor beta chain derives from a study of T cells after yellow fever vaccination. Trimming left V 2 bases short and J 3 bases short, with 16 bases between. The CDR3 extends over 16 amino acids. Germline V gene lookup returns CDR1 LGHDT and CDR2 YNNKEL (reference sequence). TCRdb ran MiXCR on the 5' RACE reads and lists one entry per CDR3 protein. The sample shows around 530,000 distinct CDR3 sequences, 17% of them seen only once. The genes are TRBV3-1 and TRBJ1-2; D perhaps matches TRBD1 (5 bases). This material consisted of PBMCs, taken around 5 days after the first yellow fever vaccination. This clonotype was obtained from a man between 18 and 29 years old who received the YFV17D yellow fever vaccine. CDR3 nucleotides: TGTGCCAGCAGCCAATATCGGTGGCAGGGAGACTATGGCTACACCTTC. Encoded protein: CASSQYRWQGDYGYTF.